This TCR beta chain stems from a study of T cell repertoires in cytomegalovirus infection. Looked up from germline, CDR1 is SGHTA and CDR2 is FQGNSA. 13 amino acids form the CDR3, both terminal residues included. Study-wide results and caveats: CMV carriers with the relevant HLA were identified by cumulative public TCR beta family frequency. The ex vivo response showed dominance by HLA-C-restricted CMV-specific TCR beta clonotypes.

TCRdb re-called the reads through MiXCR, storing one row per CDR3 protein. Here the sample spans about 490,000 distinct CDR3 sequences, more than 20% being singletons. To note about this clonotype: Its matching antigen is unknown. This may be a read error: a much more frequent sequence differs by one nucleotide. Without the conserved terminal phenylalanine or tryptophan, this CDR3 likely stems from a read error. The DNA is omitted, as the CDR3 cannot be located on it reliably, and the CDR3 follows TCRdb's listing.

The chain recombines TRBV7-2 with TRBJ2-1; the table calls TRBD2, which could not be checked here. The sample taken for sequencing was PBMCs. This clonotype was obtained from a human donor in good health (CMV status not recorded). Some clones in this sample may be carry-over from other donors' samples. CDR3 protein: CDSSPLSRTPSFL.